This TCR beta chain was captured by sequencing in a study of immune evolution from preneoplasia to lung adenocarcinoma. The CDR3 spans 16 residues. Trimming removed 5 bases at V and 0 bases at J, with 16 bases between. Germline V gene data show CDR1 as SGHTA and CDR2 as FQGNSA. TCRdb's copy holds only in-frame clones and misses some; the assay was immunoSEQ multiplex PCR. The sample lists roughly 9,900 clones, 65% to 80% occurring once. The sequencing sample was made of FFPE minimally invasive lung adenocarcinoma tissue. The rearrangement uses TRBV7-2 and TRBJ1-1, with D hard to call. The source is a person aged 65 to 79 with lung adenocarcinoma. Some clones in this sample may be carry-over from other donors' samples. The CDR3 loop is CASSLGSNSMNTEAFF. The DNA of the CDR3 is TGTGCCAGCAGCCTTGGATCGAACTCCATGAACACTGAAGCTTTCTTT.